This T cell receptor beta chain was captured in a study of T cell responses to AZD1222 COVID-19 vaccine. Second-dose intervals near 4 or 12 weeks were combined. Profiling relied on immunoSEQ multiplex PCR, and the TCRdb table lists in-frame clones only, not all of them. Seen here are around 46,000 clones, around 89% observed once, and the top ten hold about 5.4%. Details on this clone: Its antigen is as yet unknown.

The ends were cut back, 1 base at V and 4 bases at J, with 14 bases in the middle. The CDR3 is 15 residues long. Per germline, CDR1 MNHNS and CDR2 SASEGT. Overall study findings and caveats: Receipt of two AZD1222 doses was followed by a rise in Spike-specific TCR breadth and depth. The donor cohort was predominantly white British with a female majority, and clonal diversity may have been underestimated. Baseline seropositivity characterized only a handful of AZD1222 recipients.

Specimen: peripheral blood, collected 28 days after the second AZD1222 dose. V gene TRBV6-1 combines with J gene TRBJ2-7; maybe TRBD1 (6 bases). This clonotype originated in an adult who received the AZD1222 COVID-19 vaccine. CDR3 loop: CASSEVQGALYEQYF. The CDR3 region has the DNA TGTGCCAGCAGTGAAGTACAGGGCGCCTTATACGAGCAGTACTTC.